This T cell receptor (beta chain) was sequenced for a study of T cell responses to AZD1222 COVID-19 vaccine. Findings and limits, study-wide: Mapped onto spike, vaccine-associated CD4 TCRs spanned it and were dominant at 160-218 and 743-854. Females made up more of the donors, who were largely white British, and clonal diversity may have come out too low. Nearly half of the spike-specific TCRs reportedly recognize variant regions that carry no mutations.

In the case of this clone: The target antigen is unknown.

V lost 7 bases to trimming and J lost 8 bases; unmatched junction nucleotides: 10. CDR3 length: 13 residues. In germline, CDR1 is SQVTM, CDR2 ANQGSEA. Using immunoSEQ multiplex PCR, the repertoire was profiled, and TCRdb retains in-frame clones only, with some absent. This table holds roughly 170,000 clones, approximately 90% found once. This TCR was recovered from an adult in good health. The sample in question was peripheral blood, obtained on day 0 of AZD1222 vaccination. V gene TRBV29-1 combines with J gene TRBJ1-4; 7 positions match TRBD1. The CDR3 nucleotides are TGCAGCGCCGCGGGGCAGGGGGGAGAAAAACTGTTTTTT. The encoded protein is CSAAGQGGEKLFF.